The T cell receptor (beta chain) under discussion was sequenced for a study of T cells in Graves' hyperthyroidism and ophthalmopathy. General study findings and limits: Blood also carried most thyroid clonotypes expanded above 0.001. A model using 13 V-J features told ophthalmopathy apart from stable hyperthyroidism.

TCR beta CDR3 region amplification was performed from RNA transcripts. HTBI primers were employed in a first-round RT-PCR of the TCR CDR3. Via MiXCR, TCRdb re-called the multiplex PCR reads, giving one row per CDR3 protein. The sample includes around 420,000 distinct CDR3 sequences, roughly 14% of them seen just once. There are 11 residues in the CDR3. The V gene lost 3 bases and the J gene lost 7 bases, with 4 bases spanning the gap. Germline V lookup: CDR1 SNHLY, CDR2 FYNNEI. Ten or more counts support this clonotype. What it binds is unknown. Uncontrolled infection, other autoimmune disease, pregnancy or lactation led to exclusion.

V and J are TRBV2 and TRBJ2-1; unclear D gene. This sequence originates from a young woman with Graves' hyperthyroidism. Sequenced input: blood. CDR3 loop: CASSEVNEQFF. The CDR3, as DNA: TGTGCCAGCAGTGAGGTGAATGAGCAGTTCTTC. The full variable domain, its missing parts supplied by reference TRBV2 and TRBJ2-1, is EPEVTQTPSHQVTQMGQEVILRCVPISNHLYFYWYRQILGQKVEFLVSFYNNEISEKSEIFDDQFSVERPDGSNFTLKIRSTKLEDSAMYFCASSEVNEQFFGPGTRLTVL.